Shown below are 16 T cell receptor beta chains from a single sample sequenced in a study of human T cells and chemical hapten exposure. Regarding time point: patch test 2, 6 weeks after DPC sensitization. Treatment of the sample: therapeutic diphenylcyclopropenone sensitization with weekly scalp DPC. TCRdb independently ran MiXCR on the RACE reads; one entry per CDR3 protein. The repertoire consists of around 80,000 distinct CDR3 sequences, with 5% to 8.5% occurring once and the leading ten covering 1% to 1.5%. The sequencing here drew on whole blood, taken in connection with sensitization to the hapten diphenylcyclopropenone (DPC). The receptors derive from a woman aged 25-40 years with alopecia areata. Some clones in this sample may be carry-over from other donors' samples.

This clonotype was detected ten times or more. This chain joins TRBV11-2 and TRBJ2-3; tentatively, D is TRBD2 (7 bases). CDR3 length: 14 amino acids. The V and J ends lost 6 bases and 1 base respectively, with 11 bases between them. CDR1 is SGHAT and CDR2 is FQNNGV in the germline V gene. CDR3 DNA: TGTGCCAGCAGTAGGGGGGGACGCACAGATACGCAGTATTTT. Translation: CASSRGGRTDTQYF.

This clonotype has more than one count but fewer than ten. This chain joins TRBV12-3 or TRBV12-4 and TRBJ1-1; a possible D gene is TRBD1 (5 bases). This CDR3 is built from 14 residues. V dropped 6 bases and J dropped 5 bases, with 16 bases sitting between them. CDR3 loop: CASRDKNWVTEAFF. In DNA, the CDR3 is TGTGCCAGCAGGGACAAAAACTGGGTTACTGAAGCTTTCTTT.

This clonotype has a handful of counts. The chain recombines TRBV27 with TRBJ2-3; 12 bases are a match to TRBD2. The CDR3 runs to 13 residues. Trimming cost V 9 bases and J 4 bases; bases outside gene matches: 2. Per germline, CDR1 MNHEY and CDR2 SMNVEV (reference sequence). Here the CDR3 DNA reads TGTGCCAGTCGACTAGCGGGGGCAGATACGCAGTATTTT. This sequence encodes CASRLAGADTQYF.

This clonotype has ten or more counts. The chain recombines TRBV5-1 with TRBJ1-1; perhaps TRBD1 as D (5 bases). V gave up 4 bases and J gave up 5 bases, with 15 bases separating them. The CDR3 loop spans 14 amino acids. The germline V gene has CDR1 SGHRS and CDR2 YFSETQ. CDR3 region: CASSRDGRETEAFF. CDR3 sequence (DNA): TGCGCCAGCAGCAGGGACGGGAGGGAGACTGAAGCTTTCTTT.

This clonotype was recorded a few times. This rearrangement joins TRBV19 to TRBJ1-1, with D maybe TRBD1 (5 bases). Trimming stripped 2 bases from V and 3 bases from J, with 10 bases between. Germline V gives CDR1 LNHDA, CDR2 SQIVND (reference sequence). CDR3 length: 14 residues. CDR3 in DNA: TGTGCCAGTAGTATACAAAAAGGGGACACTGAAGCTTTCTTT. Protein sequence: CASSIQKGDTEAFF.

This clonotype was observed at least ten times. This chain joins TRBV11-2 and TRBJ2-4; 9 positions agree with TRBD1. J was trimmed by 1 base and V by 4 bases; bases with no gene match: 5. Germline loops: CDR1 SGHAT, CDR2 FQNNGV. The CDR3 totals 16 residues. The DNA of the CDR3 is TGTGCCAGCAGCTCAGCCGGGACAGGGGCCAAAAACATTCAGTACTTC. Amino acids: CASSSAGTGAKNIQYF.

In this sample, this clonotype turned up many times. V usage is TRBV7-3 and J usage is TRBJ2-3; 7 positions agree with TRBD2. The CDR3 totals 16 residues. CDR1 and CDR2 (germline): SGHTA, FQGTGA. V lost 1 base and J lost 3; bases outside the gene matches: 7. The CDR3 spells CASSLMYGGGTDTQYF. The DNA for the CDR3 is TGTGCCAGCAGCTTAATGTATGGCGGGGGTACAGATACGCAGTATTTT. Full variable domain (rest looked up from reference TRBV7-3 and TRBJ2-3): GAGVSQTPSNKVTEKGKYVELRCDPISGHTALYWYRQSLGQGPEFLIYFQGTGAADDSGLPNDRFFAVRPEGSVSTLKIQRTERGDSAVYLCASSLMYGGGTDTQYFGPGTRLTVL.

This clonotype was counted ten times or more. The V and J genes are TRBV6-5 and TRBJ1-5, with 10 bases fitting TRBD1. Per the germline V gene, CDR1 is MNHEY and CDR2 is SVGAGI. With 2 bases clipped from V and 5 bases from J, the junction kept 0 bases outside the gene matches. This CDR3 is built from 14 residues. The CDR3 nucleotides are TGTGCCAGCAGTTACGGGACAGGGGATCAGCCCCAGCATTTT. It specifies CASSYGTGDQPQHF.

This clonotype was observed at least ten times. This chain joins TRBV29-1 and TRBJ1-2; 7 bases map to TRBD1. V lost 5 bases to trimming and J lost 3 bases; unmatched junction nucleotides: 9. The CDR3 sequence is 14 residues long. From germline, CDR1 is SQVTM and CDR2 ANQGSEA. In DNA, the CDR3 is TGCAGCGTTAGAGGGGGCGGGTATGACTATGGCTACACCTTC. Translation: CSVRGGGYDYGYTF.

The chain carries TRBV20-1 and TRBJ1-2, with a weak D call TRBD1 (6 bases). Trimming removed 5 bases from V and 8 bases from J, with 24 bases in between. Per the germline V gene, CDR1 is DFQATT and CDR2 is SNEGSKA (reference sequence). The CDR3 is 15 amino acids. The chain's CDR3 is CSAPPEGGNVKGYTF. The DNA of the CDR3 is TGCAGTGCTCCCCCTGAGGGGGGCAATGTGAAGGGCTACACCTTC.

The V call is TRBV30, the J call TRBJ1-1; D may be TRBD1 (5 bases). V dropped 4 bases and J dropped 3 bases, with 15 bases sitting between them. CDR3 length: 14 residues. Germline CDR1 and CDR2: GTSNPN and SVGIG (reference sequence). The CDR3 is CAWNWGNGDTEAFF. In DNA, the CDR3 is TGTGCCTGGAATTGGGGCAATGGAGACACTGAAGCTTTCTTT.

The rearrangement uses TRBV2 and TRBJ1-1; TRBD1 might be the D (5 bases). The CDR3 has 16 residues. Per germline, CDR1 SNHLY and CDR2 FYNNEI. V lost 3 bases to trimming and J lost 0 bases, with 14 bases between them. The chain's CDR3 is CASSEGGSRLNTEAFF. The CDR3 DNA sequence: TGTGCCAGCAGTGAGGGGGGTAGCAGACTGAACACTGAAGCTTTCTTT.

This clonotype showed up many times. V gene TRBV11-2 combines with J gene TRBJ1-3; D is possibly TRBD1 (6 bases). The V end lost 2 bases, the J end lost 2 bases, and 25 bases lay between the germline ends. The CDR3 length is 20 residues. Looked up from germline, CDR1 is SGHAT and CDR2 is FQNNGV. The CDR3 protein is CASSLRGRYGDKRPGNTIYF. The CDR3 nucleotides are TGTGCCAGCAGCTTACGGGGTCGTTATGGGGACAAGAGACCTGGAAACACCATATATTTT.

This clonotype was recorded a few times. V is TRBV7-2 and J is TRBJ2-3, with TRBD2 as a possible D gene (5 bases). CDR1 is SGHTA, CDR2 FQGNSA, per germline. The CDR3 consists of 18 residues. V was cut by 2 bases and J by 0 bases, with 18 bases left in between. CDR3 sequence: CASSLPPSLGSSTDTQYF. In nucleotides, the CDR3 is TGTGCCAGCAGCTTACCCCCTAGCTTAGGGTCTAGCACAGATACGCAGTATTTT.

This clonotype has just a few counts. The chain uses TRBV5-1 and TRBJ1-1, with D possibly being TRBD1 (5 bases). The ends were cut back, 4 bases at V and 0 bases at J, with 10 bases in the middle. Germline CDR1 is SGHRS and CDR2 is YFSETQ. There are 14 residues in the CDR3. CDR3 in amino acids: CASSRGEMNTEAFF. The CDR3 DNA sequence: TGCGCCAGCAGCCGGGGGGAAATGAACACTGAAGCTTTCTTT.

This clonotype was observed at least ten times. The V call is TRBV6-6, the J call TRBJ2-2; possibly TRBD2 for D (5 bases). Germline loops: CDR1 MNHNY, CDR2 SVGAGI (reference sequence). This CDR3 region has 14 residues. Trimming pared 5 bases from V and 6 bases from J, leaving 13 bases between. The CDR3 reads CASSDYDKPGELFF. CDR3 nucleotides: TGTGCCAGCAGTGACTATGACAAGCCCGGGGAGCTGTTTTTT.